One sample yielded the 30 T cell receptor beta chains listed below, sequenced in a study of T-cell reconstitution after alpha-beta-depleted transplantation in children. As it was prepared, the TCRbeta library received unique molecular identifiers. One entry per CDR3 protein results from TCRdb running MiXCR on the PCR reads. The table lists some 600,000 distinct CDR3 sequences, roughly 15% of them singletons. The sample in question was PBMCs from the stem cell graft donor, obtained from the stem cell graft. These receptors originate from a human donor who donated a stem cell graft to a child with acute myeloid leukemia.

This clonotype occurred a few times. The V and J genes are TRBV27 and TRBJ1-1; tentatively, D is TRBD1 (6 bases). Trimming cost V 6 bases and J 0 bases, with 17 bases left between them. The CDR3 has 16 amino acids. In germline, CDR1 is MNHEY, CDR2 SMNVEV (reference sequence). CDR3: CASSRLTGHLNTEAFF. CDR3 coding DNA: TGTGCCAGCAGCCGACTGACAGGACACCTGAACACTGAAGCTTTCTTT.

Ten or more counts support this clonotype. J is TRBJ2-4 and V is TRBV12-3 or TRBV12-4; perhaps D is TRBD1 or TRBD2 (5 bases each). The CDR3 is 12 residues long. Trimming took off 3 bases at V and 5 bases at J, with 5 bases between the two ends. CDR3 amino acids: CASSLGENIQYF. In nucleotides, the CDR3 is TGTGCCAGCAGTTTGGGGGAAAACATTCAGTACTTC.

This clonotype was found a few times. The V and J genes are TRBV7-6 and TRBJ2-2; D might be TRBD1 (5 bases). Trimming removed 5 bases from V and 4 bases from J, with 17 bases in between. The CDR3 runs to 16 residues. Germline lookup yields CDR1 SGHVS and CDR2 FNYEAQ. The CDR3 DNA sequence: TGTGCCAGCAGCCCAAGGAGCCAGGGAAGCACCGGGGAGCTGTTTTTT. This translates into CASSPRSQGSTGELFF.

This clonotype was counted only a few times. V is TRBV12-3 or TRBV12-4 and J is TRBJ2-7; D is uncertain. The CDR3 is 13 residues long. Trimming took 1 base from V and 2 from J, leaving 6 bases between them. The CDR3 DNA reads TGTGCCAGCAGTTTAGTCACACCCTACGAGCAGTACTTC. Residues: CASSLVTPYEQYF.

The rearrangement links TRBV11-1 to TRBJ2-1, with TRBD1 matching over 11 bases. This CDR3 spans 18 amino acids. V shed 5 bases and J 3 bases; nucleotides not matched to a gene: 12. Germline values: CDR1 SGHAT, CDR2 FQDESV (reference sequence). The CDR3 reads CASSPRPGQGEGYNEQFF. CDR3 DNA sequence: TGTGCCAGCAGCCCTCGACCGGGACAGGGGGAAGGCTACAATGAGCAGTTCTTC.

Remarks on this clonotype: This sequence may be a read error, since a much larger clone differs from it by one base. The V gene is TRBV6-2 or TRBV6-3, the J gene TRBJ2-7; D uncertain. This CDR3 contains 14 residues. V was cut by 6 bases and J by 0 bases, with 12 bases left in between. Germline CDR1 MNHEY, CDR2 SVGEGT. The CDR3, as DNA: TGTGCCAGCAGCCCCGACACTTACTCCTACGAGCAGTACTTC. It yields the protein CASSPDTYSYEQYF.

This chain joins TRBV10-3 and TRBJ2-1; 7 positions agree with TRBD2. This CDR3 spans 14 amino acids. V shed 6 bases and J 2 bases; nucleotides not matched to a gene: 4. Germline values: CDR1 ENHRY, CDR2 SYGVKD. In DNA form, the CDR3 reads TGTGCCATCAGGTCCGGGACTACCTACAATGAGCAGTTCTTC. Protein sequence: CAIRSGTTYNEQFF.

The chain is built from TRBV12-3 or TRBV12-4 and TRBJ2-7, with 11 bases identical to TRBD2. CDR3 length: 15 amino acids. The trim removed 6 bases at V and 0 bases at J, leaving 4 bases unmatched. The chain's CDR3 is CASSVGLAASYEQYV. CDR3 bases: TGTGCCAGCAGCGTGGGACTAGCGGCCTCCTACGAGCAGTACGTC.

This rearrangement joins TRBV12-3 or TRBV12-4 to TRBJ2-1; D not resolved. The CDR3 consists of 12 residues. Trimming left V 5 bases short and J 9 bases short, with 11 bases between. The CDR3 sequence is CASSLPPAEQFF. Written as DNA, the CDR3 is TGTGCCAGCAGTCTTCCGCCCGCTGAGCAGTTCTTC.

The chain combines TRBV15 with TRBJ1-1; D gene ambiguous. This CDR3 contains 15 residues. From germline, CDR1 is LNHNV and CDR2 YYDKDF (reference sequence). V lost 5 bases and J 0 bases, leaving 13 bases between the germline ends. The CDR3 DNA follows: TGTGCCACCAGCCCCCACTCGACGGTGAACACTGAAGCTTTCTTT. It is translated as CATSPHSTVNTEAFF.

The CDR3 reads CSAPGFRGPGLGTGELFF. In DNA, the CDR3 is TGCAGTGCTCCCGGTTTCCGGGGGCCAGGGCTTGGCACCGGGGAGCTGTTTTTT. The V call is TRBV20-1, the J call TRBJ2-2; D tentatively fits TRBD1 or TRBD2 (6 bases each). V gave up 5 bases and J gave up 4 bases, with 26 bases separating them. The germline V gene has CDR1 DFQATT and CDR2 SNEGSKA (reference sequence). This CDR3 has 18 amino acids.

This clonotype has at least ten counts. The chain carries TRBV20-1 and TRBJ2-2; the match to TRBD2 covers 9 bases. The germline V gene encodes CDR1 DFQATT and CDR2 SNEGSKA (reference sequence). The CDR3 spans 16 residues. V was clipped by 1 base and J by 1 base; unmatched bases: 4. For the CDR3, the DNA is TGCAGTGCTAGAGCCTTACTAGCGGGGAACACCGGGGAGCTGTTTTTT. Amino acid sequence: CSARALLAGNTGELFF.

The rearrangement joins TRBV11-2 to TRBJ2-3; 9 nucleotides align to TRBD2. The CDR3 contains 21 residues. Germline assignment: CDR1 SGHAT and CDR2 FQNNGV. Trimming removed 5 bases from V and 0 bases from J; junction bases left unmatched: 21. CDR3 in DNA: TGTGCCAGCAGCGATAGGGGGGAGCGGGGGGCCATTACTCCTAGCACAGATACGCAGTATTTT. Encoded protein: CASSDRGERGAITPSTDTQYF.

This rearrangement joins TRBV12-3 or TRBV12-4 to TRBJ2-5; 7 positions agree with TRBD1. The V gene end was trimmed by 6 bases and the J gene end by 5 bases; junction bases not matched to a gene: 6. This CDR3 region has 13 residues. The CDR3 nucleotides read TGTGCCAGCAGCCGACAGGGCGGGGAGACCCAGTACTTC. Protein: CASSRQGGETQYF.

The chain is built from TRBV5-1 and TRBJ1-1; TRBD1 matches 7 bases. Germline-derived CDR1 and CDR2 are SGHRS and YFSETQ. The CDR3 covers 13 residues. Losses at the gene ends were 4 bases for V and 5 bases for J; bases not matched to a gene: 5. CDR3 DNA: TGCGCCAGCAGCAACAGGGGTGAGACTGAAGCTTTCTTT. Translation gives CASSNRGETEAFF.

J is TRBJ1-6 and V is TRBV5-1, with D maybe TRBD1 (6 bases). Germline V CDR1 and CDR2: SGHRS, YFSETQ. V was trimmed by 4 bases and J by 11 bases, leaving 22 bases between them. CDR3 size: 16 residues. The CDR3 sequence: CASSLEMTGVGTPLHF. CDR3 DNA sequence: TGCGCCAGCAGCCTAGAAATGACAGGAGTGGGGACACCCCTCCACTTT.

This clonotype was detected ten times or more. The chain combines TRBV5-1 with TRBJ1-1, with TRBD1 as a possible D gene (6 bases). The germline CDR1 and CDR2 sequences are SGHRS and YFSETQ. The V end was cut by 4 bases, the J end by 7 bases, with 14 bases between. This CDR3 spans 13 amino acids. The CDR3, as DNA: TGCGCCAGCAGCGAAACAGGGTGGGGTGAAGCTTTCTTT. The encoded protein is CASSETGWGEAFF.

This clonotype was found many times. The gene calls are TRBV7-9 and TRBJ2-5; no clear D gene. Per germline, CDR1 SEHNR and CDR2 FQNEAQ (reference sequence). The ends were cut back, 1 base at V and 5 bases at J, with 11 bases in the middle. The CDR3 is 14 residues long. This chain's CDR3 is CASSLDGDSETQYF. The CDR3 region has the DNA TGTGCCAGCAGCTTAGATGGGGATAGCGAGACCCAGTACTTC.

The chain recombines TRBV24-1 with TRBJ2-2; possible D gene TRBD1, 6 bases. The V end lost 4 bases, the J end lost 1 base, and 9 bases lay between the germline ends. Germline V gene data show CDR1 as KGHDR and CDR2 as SFDVKD. The CDR3 runs to 15 residues. The CDR3 sequence: CATSERQENTGELFF. The CDR3 DNA reads as TGTGCCACCAGTGAGAGACAGGAGAACACCGGGGAGCTGTTTTTT.

This clonotype occurred a few times. The chain joins TRBV20-1 to TRBJ2-3, with D perhaps matching TRBD1 or TRBD2 (6 bases each). Trimming shortened V by 0 bases and J by 5 bases, and 15 bases separated the two germline ends. There are 15 residues in the CDR3. Per the germline V gene, CDR1 is DFQATT and CDR2 is SNEGSKA (reference sequence). CDR3 nucleotides: TGCAGTGCTAGAGATCTATACGGGGGCGGAGATACGCAGTATTTT. This gives the protein CSARDLYGGGDTQYF.

This clonotype was found many times. The chain links TRBV20-1 to TRBJ1-1; D call uncertain. The germline V and J ends were trimmed by 0 bases and 5 bases, with 10 bases remaining between them. The germline gives CDR1 DFQATT, CDR2 SNEGSKA (reference sequence). The CDR3 contains 13 residues. In DNA form, the CDR3 reads TGCAGTGCTAGAGATCCAGTTGGGACTGAAGCTTTCTTT. As protein: CSARDPVGTEAFF.

On this clonotype: With a much larger clone just one base away, this may be a read error. The rearrangement links TRBV20-1 to TRBJ2-3; D is ambiguous. From germline, CDR1 is DFQATT and CDR2 SNEGSKA (reference sequence). CDR3 length equals 13 residues. The CDR3 DNA sequence: TGCGGTGCTCCTCCTAGGACCACAGATACGCAGTATTTT. Protein product: CGAPPRTTDTQYF.

This clonotype was found many times. V usage is TRBV5-1 and J usage is TRBJ1-1; unclear D gene. Germline lookup yields CDR1 SGHRS and CDR2 YFSETQ. This CDR3 comprises 15 residues. The V and J ends lost 0 bases and 0 bases respectively, with 9 bases between them. The CDR3 spells CASSLVRDLNTEAFF. CDR3 coding DNA: TGCGCCAGCAGCTTGGTCCGTGACCTGAACACTGAAGCTTTCTTT.

On this clonotype itself: This may stem from a read error, because a much larger clone lies one nucleotide away. The genes are TRBV6-1 and TRBJ2-7; D gene ambiguous. The CDR3 has 11 residues. Trimming pared 3 bases from V and 3 bases from J, leaving 3 bases between. Germline V CDR1 and CDR2: MNHNS, SASEGT. Here the CDR3 DNA reads TGTGCCAGCAGTGATAACTACGAGCAGTACTTC. This translates into CASSDNYEQYF.

This chain links TRBV7-9 with TRBJ2-7, with 8 bases identical to TRBD1. Germline V lookup: CDR1 SEHNR, CDR2 FQNEAQ (reference sequence). This CDR3 comprises 12 residues. Trimming removed 3 bases from V and 12 bases from J; junction bases left unmatched: 7. The CDR3 nucleotides read TGTGCCAGCAGCTTCGTGGACAGGGTGCTGTACTTC. This translates into CASSFVDRVLYF.

DNA for the CDR3: TGCAGTGTAGAGGCCGATCTGGAGAGCTCTGGAAACACCATATATTTT. This codes for CSVEADLESSGNTIYF. The rearrangement uses TRBV20-1 and TRBJ1-3; no reliable D call. This CDR3 region has 16 residues. Germline assignment: CDR1 DFQATT and CDR2 SNEGSKA (reference sequence). V lost 7 bases to trimming and J lost 0 bases, with 19 bases between them.

This clonotype was observed at least ten times. The chain is built from TRBV5-1 and TRBJ2-1, with D perhaps TRBD2 (5 bases). This CDR3 spans 15 amino acids. CDR1 and CDR2 (germline): SGHRS, YFSETQ. Deletions cut 4 bases from V and 0 bases from J, with 11 bases between. The CDR3 bases are TGCGCCAGCAGCGTGACCGGGATCTCCTACAATGAGCAGTTCTTC. Its translation: CASSVTGISYNEQFF.

Only a few counts were recorded for this clonotype. The chain couples TRBV6-2 or TRBV6-3 to TRBJ2-5; 7 bases align to TRBD2. CDR1 and CDR2 (germline): MNHEY, SVGEGT. Germline trimming cut 6 bases from V and 7 bases from J; bases unmatched to any gene: 5. This CDR3 region has 12 residues. The CDR3 region is CASSRGEGTQYF. The CDR3 region has the DNA TGTGCCAGCAGCCGGGGGGAGGGGACCCAGTACTTC.

In its sample, this clonotype was seen many times. The chain couples TRBV20-1 to TRBJ2-1; D perhaps matches TRBD2 (5 bases). There are 12 residues in the CDR3. Trimming pared 6 bases from V and 5 bases from J, leaving 11 bases between. The germline CDR1 and CDR2 sequences are DFQATT and SNEGSKA (reference sequence). This chain's CDR3 is CSARGLNNEQFF. Written as DNA, the CDR3 is TGCAGTGCCCGAGGGCTTAACAATGAGCAGTTCTTC.

The genes are TRBV20-1 and TRBJ2-5, with D possibly matching TRBD2 (6 bases). The CDR3 totals 14 residues. Germline V gene lookup returns CDR1 DFQATT and CDR2 SNEGSKA (reference sequence). V lost 0 bases and J 5 bases, leaving 13 bases between the germline ends. The DNA of the CDR3 is TGCAGTGCTAGAGATTTGGAGGGGTTCGAGACCCAGTACTTC. Amino acid sequence: CSARDLEGFETQYF.